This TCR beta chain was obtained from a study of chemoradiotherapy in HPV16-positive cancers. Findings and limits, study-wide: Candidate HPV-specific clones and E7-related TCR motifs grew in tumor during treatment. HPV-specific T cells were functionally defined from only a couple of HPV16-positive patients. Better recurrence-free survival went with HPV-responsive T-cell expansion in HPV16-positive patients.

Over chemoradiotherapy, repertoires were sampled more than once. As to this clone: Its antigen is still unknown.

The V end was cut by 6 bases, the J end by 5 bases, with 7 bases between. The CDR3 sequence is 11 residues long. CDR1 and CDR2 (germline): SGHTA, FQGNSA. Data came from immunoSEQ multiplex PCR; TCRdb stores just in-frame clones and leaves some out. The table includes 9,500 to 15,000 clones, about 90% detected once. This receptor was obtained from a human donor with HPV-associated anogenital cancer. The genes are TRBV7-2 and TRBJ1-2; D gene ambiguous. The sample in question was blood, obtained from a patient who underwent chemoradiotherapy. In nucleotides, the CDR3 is TGTGCCAGCAGTGACACTTATGGCTACACCTTC. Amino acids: CASSDTYGYTF.